The 21 T cell receptor beta chains below were found in one sample sequenced in a study of CD8+CD57+ T cells in acquired aplastic anemia. The TCR beta profiling, which covered VDJ combination and CDR3 sequence, was carried out using genomic DNA as the template. Via MiXCR, TCRdb re-called the reads, giving one row per CDR3 protein. Seen here are some 200,000 distinct CDR3 sequences, approximately 50% observed once, and the top ten hold around 9.7%. It was patients with CD8+CD57+ cell expansion by flow cytometry who were chosen for sequencing. Source material: sorted CD4+, CD8+, or CD8+CD57+ T cells (not recorded which) from PBMCs. Receptors originate from a human donor with aplastic anemia.

This clonotype was detected once. At one end the junction does not follow the germline gene, possibly because of a read error. The chain recombines TRBV6-2 or TRBV6-3 with TRBJ1-2; D is possibly TRBD1 (6 bases). CDR3 length equals 12 residues. Germline values: CDR1 MNHEY, CDR2 SVGEGT. CDR3 nucleotides: TGTGCCAGCAGTCGGACAGAGTATGGCTACGCCTTC. This translates into CASSRTEYGYAF.

This clonotype occurred many times. This chain connects TRBV20-1 to TRBJ1-2; no firm D call. This CDR3 has 15 amino acids. The V and J ends lost 2 bases and 4 bases respectively, with 17 bases between them. The germline CDR1 and CDR2 sequences are DFQATT and SNEGSKA (reference sequence). The CDR3 coding sequence is TGCAGTGCTAGACCCCCTGTAAGGACCACCTATGGCTACACCTTC. Translated: CSARPPVRTTYGYTF.

This clonotype came up a few times. V is TRBV20-1 and J is TRBJ2-3, with D unresolved. Germline CDR1 DFQATT, CDR2 SNEGSKA (reference sequence). This CDR3 region has 11 residues. With 3 bases removed from V and 6 bases from J, the gap between germline ends came to 7 bases. Here the CDR3 reads CSARKADTQYF. Here the CDR3 DNA reads TGCAGTGCTAGGAAAGCGGATACGCAGTATTTT.

This clonotype was seen ten or more times. One junction end disagrees with the germline gene, perhaps due to a read error. The chain combines TRBV7-7 with TRBJ2-5; 7 nucleotides match TRBD1. CDR1 is SSHAT, CDR2 FNYEAQ, per germline (reference sequence). The CDR3 runs 14 residues. The CDR3 DNA reads as TGTGCTAGCAGCTTAGTAGGGGGCGGAGAGACCCAGTACTTC. This translates into CASSLVGGGETQYF.

The gene calls are TRBV7-6 and TRBJ2-6; D is unclear. Per germline, CDR1 SGHVS and CDR2 FNYEAQ. V was clipped by 6 bases and J by 6 bases, with 12 bases between them. The CDR3 loop spans 14 amino acids. CDR3 amino acids: CASRSPLEANVLTF. The CDR3 DNA reads as TGTGCCAGCAGAAGTCCCCTGGAGGCCAACGTCCTGACTTTC.

This clonotype was recorded many times. The V and J genes are TRBV11-3 and TRBJ1-1; D perhaps matches TRBD1 (5 bases). V was trimmed by 4 bases and J by 1 base, leaving 10 bases between them. This CDR3 spans 14 amino acids. Germline CDR1 SGHNT, CDR2 YENEEA. CDR3 amino acids: CASSSRGTNTEAFF. In DNA form, the CDR3 reads TGTGCCAGCAGCTCTAGGGGTACGAACACTGAAGCTTTCTTT.

The chain combines TRBV20-1 with TRBJ2-1, with D perhaps matching TRBD1 (7 bases). The CDR3 sequence is 14 residues long. Germline-derived CDR1 and CDR2 are DFQATT and SNEGSKA (reference sequence). V was cut by 1 base and J by 4 bases, with 11 bases left in between. The CDR3 spells CSARVPGGYNEQFF. CDR3 DNA sequence: TGCAGTGCTAGAGTGCCAGGGGGGTACAATGAGCAGTTCTTC.

The chain joins TRBV12-3 or TRBV12-4 to TRBJ1-1; D gene uncertain. The V gene lost 3 bases and the J gene lost 0 bases, with 8 bases spanning the gap. The CDR3 consists of 14 residues. As DNA, the CDR3 is TGTGCCAGCAGTTTTCAATCCATGAACACTGAAGCTTTCTTT. Its protein is CASSFQSMNTEAFF.

The J gene is TRBJ2-1, the V gene TRBV24-1; no clear D gene. Per the germline V gene, CDR1 is KGHDR and CDR2 is SFDVKD. The CDR3 is 14 amino acids. Trimming took off 1 base at V and 5 bases at J, with 8 bases between the two ends. This CDR3 reads CATSDLADNNEQFF. The CDR3 DNA sequence: TGTGCCACCAGTGATTTAGCAGATAACAATGAGCAGTTCTTC.

Comments on this clonotype: Lacking the conserved final phenylalanine or tryptophan, this CDR3 likely reflects a read error. V is TRBV15 and J is TRBJ1-1; TRBD1 aligns across 8 bases. Germline V gene data show CDR1 as LNHNV and CDR2 as YYDKDF (reference sequence). The CDR3 extends over 14 amino acids. The trim removed 6 bases at V and 1 base at J, leaving 4 bases unmatched. In DNA, the CDR3 is TGTGCCACCAGGACAGGGGTGAGGAACACTGAAGCTTTCCTT. Amino acids: CATRTGVRNTEAFL.

This clonotype was recorded at least ten times. This chain uses TRBV4-2 with TRBJ1-2, with D unresolved. V lost 0 bases, J lost 8 bases, and 13 bases lay in between. The germline gives CDR1 LGHNA, CDR2 YNFKEQ. This CDR3 comprises 14 residues. Written as DNA, the CDR3 is TGTGCCAGCAGCCAAGACTTGGGGATGGGGGGCTACACCTTC. Protein sequence: CASSQDLGMGGYTF.

This sequence joins TRBV20-1 and TRBJ2-1, with 10 positions matching TRBD2. Germline V gene sequence: CDR1 DFQATT, CDR2 SNEGSKA (reference sequence). The CDR3 is 14 residues long. J lost 3 bases, V lost 5 bases, and 4 bases had no gene match. The CDR3 DNA sequence: TGCAGTGCTGGAATAGCGGGGGGCTACAATGAGCAGTTCTTC. Encoded protein: CSAGIAGGYNEQFF.

The J gene is TRBJ1-6, the V gene TRBV2; 8 positions match TRBD1. J gave up 10 bases and V 5 bases, and 10 bases lay outside the gene matches. This CDR3 has 15 residues. Germline V gene data show CDR1 as SNHLY and CDR2 as FYNNEI. DNA for the CDR3: TGTGCCAGCAGTTCGGAAGGGACAGGAGGATCACCCCTCCACTTT. It is translated as CASSSEGTGGSPLHF.

This clonotype was detected ten times or more. The chain has TRBV3-1 and TRBJ2-3; TRBD2 is a possible D gene (6 bases). The CDR3 is 15 amino acids. CDR1 LGHDT and CDR2 YNNKEL come from the germline V gene (reference sequence). Trimming shortened V by 5 bases and J by 1 base, and 13 bases separated the two germline ends. The CDR3 DNA reads as TGTGCCAGCAGCTTGGGGGGAAGGGGCACAGATACGCAGTATTTT. Amino acids: CASSLGGRGTDTQYF.

The chain is built from TRBV7-9 and TRBJ2-7, with D maybe TRBD2 (5 bases). Germline V gene lookup returns CDR1 SEHNR and CDR2 FQNEAQ (reference sequence). Trimming removed 0 bases from V and 3 bases from J, with 9 bases in between. The CDR3 contains 14 residues. The CDR3: CASSLAPGIYEQYF. Here the CDR3 DNA reads TGTGCCAGCAGCTTAGCTCCGGGAATCTACGAGCAGTACTTC.

A single count supports this clonotype. The chain joins TRBV5-1 to TRBJ2-5; TRBD1 aligns across 7 bases. V was pared by 4 bases and J by 1 base, with 4 bases of the junction left unmatched. The CDR3 consists of 14 residues. CDR1 is SGHRS, CDR2 YFSETQ, per germline. The CDR3 DNA follows: TGCGCCAGCAGCCGGGGACAGAGCCAAGAGACCCAGTACTTC. As protein: CASSRGQSQETQYF.

The table lists this clonotype with many counts. This chain links TRBV10-3 with TRBJ2-1; TRBD2 might be the D (6 bases). With 11 bases removed from V and 3 bases from J, the gap between germline ends came to 8 bases. The CDR3 totals 11 residues. The germline V gene has CDR1 ENHRY and CDR2 SYGVKD. DNA for the CDR3: TGTGCCTCGGGACTCTACAATGAGCAGTTCTTC. The encoded protein is CASGLYNEQFF.

This clonotype was found many times. V and J are TRBV20-1 and TRBJ1-2, with 8 nucleotides matching TRBD1. Germline CDR1 is DFQATT and CDR2 is SNEGSKA (reference sequence). The CDR3 has 13 residues. The junction had 9 bases not matched to a gene; V was cut back by 4 bases and J by 8 bases. CDR3 sequence (DNA): TGCAGTGCTAAAAGGGGTTGGACAGGGGGCTACACCTTC. It encodes CSAKRGWTGGYTF.

The chain links TRBV7-8 to TRBJ2-5; TRBD2 matches at 12 bases. The germline gives CDR1 SGHVS, CDR2 FQNEAQ. The CDR3 loop spans 16 amino acids. After removal of 6 bases from V and 3 bases from J, the junction contained 8 bases not matched to a gene. CDR3 protein: CASRPIRTSGEETQYF. The CDR3 coding sequence is TGTGCCAGCAGACCCATCCGGACTAGCGGGGAAGAGACCCAGTACTTC.

Turning to this clonotype: A much larger clone lies a single base off, so this may be a read error. DNA of the CDR3: TGTGCCAGCGGCCGGAAGGGTTACTTCTCTGGGGCCAACGTCCTGACTTTC. This gives the protein CASGRKGYFSGANVLTF. The chain uses TRBV5-6 and TRBJ2-6; D gene unclear. Germline CDR1 and CDR2: SGHDT and YYEEEE. The CDR3 is 17 residues long. The ends were cut back, 7 bases at V and 0 bases at J, with 17 bases in the middle.

This clonotype was observed many times. V and J are TRBV10-3 and TRBJ2-6; TRBD2 might be the D (7 bases). The CDR3 is 16 residues long. V was shortened by 3 bases and J by 4 bases, with 13 bases between the two germline ends. Germline V CDR1 and CDR2: ENHRY, SYGVKD. The CDR3 loop reads CAISDPGGSGANVLTF. CDR3 nucleotide sequence: TGTGCCATCAGTGACCCGGGGGGCTCCGGGGCCAACGTCCTGACTTTC.